Presented here are 32 T cell receptor beta chains from one specimen sequenced in a study of CXCR3-negative and CXCR3-positive naive CD8 T cells. Study-level findings and limits: CXCR3-negative naive cells had less hydrophobic TRB CDR3s than did CXCR3-positive naive cells.

What these receptors recognize is not known. In preparing the TRB cDNA libraries, 5' RACE with UMI labels was used. TCRdb re-called the 5' RACE reads; every CDR3 protein appears as one record, without DNA. Its table records about 98,000 distinct CDR3 sequences. Material for sequencing was naive CXCR3+ CD8+ T cells from blood. Subset here: CD45RO-CCR7+CD27+CD95- naive CD8+ T cells expressing CXCR3 (TNR3+). The source is a human donor in good health. Some clones in this sample may be carry-over from other donors' samples.

The gene calls are TRBV7-9 and TRBJ2-3; TCRdb names TRBD1, which stays unverified in the absence of DNA. This CDR3 is built from 14 residues. Germline CDR1 reads SEHNR; CDR2 reads FQNEAQ (reference sequence). CDR3 residues: CASSGIPGADTQYF.

The chain is built from TRBV7-3 and TRBJ2-1; TCRdb selects TRBD1, and the lack of DNA leaves this call unchecked. Germline assignment: CDR1 SGHTA and CDR2 FQGTGA. The CDR3 consists of 13 residues. The chain's CDR3 is CASSSTQGNEQFF.

The CDR3 is CASSFSNRVYNEQFF. This sequence joins TRBV5-1 and TRBJ2-1; with no DNA, the TCRdb D assignment of TRBD1 cannot be verified. The CDR3 loop spans 15 amino acids. CDR1 and CDR2 (germline): SGHRS, YFSETQ.

The V gene is TRBV7-9, the J gene TRBJ2-7; the TCRdb D gene call, TRBD1, has no DNA to confirm it. This CDR3 region has 15 residues. Germline assignment: CDR1 SEHNR and CDR2 FQNEAQ (reference sequence). CDR3 loop: CASSARDRPSYEQYF.

The V and J genes are TRBV24-1 and TRBJ2-1; TCRdb selects TRBD2, and the lack of DNA leaves this call unchecked. CDR1 is KGHDR, CDR2 SFDVKD, per germline. The CDR3 is 15 residues long. CDR3 sequence: CATSHFLAGNNEQFF.

The chain is built from TRBV29-1 and TRBJ2-5; there is no DNA to check the TCRdb D call of TRBD2. Germline V gene lookup returns CDR1 SQVTM and CDR2 ANQGSEA. This CDR3 spans 17 amino acids. The CDR3 region is CSVETPGTSGGWETQYF. The full variable domain, its missing parts supplied by reference TRBV29-1 and TRBJ2-5, is SAVISQKPSRDICQRGTSLTIQCQVDSQVTMMFWYRQQPGQSLTLIATANQGSEATYESGFVIDKFPISRPNLTFSTLTVSNMSPEDSSIYLCSVETPGTSGGWETQYFGPGTRLLVL.

The chain couples TRBV14 to TRBJ2-7; there is no DNA to check the TCRdb D call of TRBD1. The CDR3 has 15 amino acids. CDR1 SGHDN and CDR2 FVKESK come from the germline V gene. The chain's CDR3 is CASSQQQGPGYEQYF.

The genes are TRBV7-2 and TRBJ1-3; TCRdb lists TRBD1, though no DNA is available to test this call. The CDR3 is 19 residues long. Per germline, CDR1 SGHTA and CDR2 FQGNSA. The CDR3 sequence is CASSLVVLAGTTSGNTIYF.

The rearrangement links TRBV7-3 to TRBJ2-7; with no DNA, the TCRdb D assignment of TRBD2 cannot be verified. CDR1 and CDR2 (germline): SGHTA, FQGTGA. The CDR3 runs 14 residues. CDR3 residues: CASSLLAGPYEQYF.

The rearrangement uses TRBV11-2 and TRBJ2-7; TCRdb outputs TRBD1, but without DNA this stays unchecked. In germline, CDR1 is SGHAT, CDR2 FQNNGV. The CDR3 length is 14 residues. CDR3 region: CASSLGQGSHEQYF.

The V and J genes are TRBV6-2 or TRBV6-3 and TRBJ2-7; as DNA is missing, the TRBD1 call by TCRdb cannot be tested. There are 15 residues in the CDR3. Germline assignment: CDR1 MNHEY and CDR2 SVGEGT. CDR3 amino acids: CASRTLGGSSYEQYF.

The chain employs TRBV19 and TRBJ2-3; without DNA, the TCRdb call of TRBD1 cannot be checked. CDR3 size: 12 residues. Per the germline V gene, CDR1 is LNHDA and CDR2 is SQIVND (reference sequence). CDR3 in amino acids: CASDAGTDTQCF. The full variable domain, rest sourced from reference TRBV19 and TRBJ2-3, is DGGITQSPKYLFRKEGQNVTLSCEQNLNHDAMYWYRQDPGQGLRLIYYSQIVNDFQKGDIAEGYSVSREKKESFPLTVTSAQKNPTAFYLCASDAGTDTQCFGPGTRLTVL.

This chain links TRBV6-6 with TRBJ2-6. This CDR3 comprises 13 residues. Germline CDR1 and CDR2: MNHNY and SVGAGI (reference sequence). The CDR3 protein is CASSSYGANVLTF.

The chain links TRBV12-3 or TRBV12-4 to TRBJ2-1; TCRdb's D gene call, TRBD2, goes unchecked for lack of DNA. The CDR3 loop spans 15 amino acids. The chain's CDR3 is CASSLLAGAGNEQFF.

The chain recombines TRBV6-5 with TRBJ2-3; TCRdb lists TRBD2, though no DNA is available to test this call. Germline V gives CDR1 MNHEY, CDR2 SVGAGI. This CDR3 is built from 18 residues. The CDR3 here is CASSYSGTNYKSTDTQYF.

The V gene is TRBV7-8, the J gene TRBJ2-7. The length of the CDR3 is 13 residues. CDR1 is SGHVS, CDR2 FQNEAQ, per germline. This chain's CDR3 is CASSPNFENEQYF.

This chain connects TRBV23-1 to TRBJ1-5; the TCRdb call, TRBD1, lacks DNA for checking. TRBV23-1 is recorded as an ORF, its role being uncertain. CDR3 length: 16 amino acids. CDR3 sequence reads: CASSQRSRDKYQPQHF.

The chain uses TRBV4-3 and TRBJ1-3. The CDR3 is 16 residues long. Germline CDR1 is LGHNA and CDR2 is YSLEER. The CDR3 is CASSQDPVNSGNTIYF.

V and J are TRBV5-1 and TRBJ1-1; there is no DNA to check the TCRdb D call of TRBD1. The CDR3 length is 15 residues. CDR1 is SGHRS and CDR2 is YFSETQ in the germline V gene. CDR3: CASSFSQGGNTEAFF.

This sequence joins TRBV29-1 and TRBJ2-3; the TCRdb D gene call, TRBD2, has no DNA to confirm it. The CDR3 consists of 15 residues. From germline, CDR1 is SQVTM and CDR2 ANQGSEA. The CDR3 sequence: CSVPSLAGVTDTQYF.

The rearrangement links TRBV7-2 to TRBJ2-5; TCRdb's D call, TRBD1, is unchecked because there is no DNA. From germline, CDR1 is SGHTA and CDR2 FQGNSA. The CDR3 loop spans 15 amino acids. CDR3 sequence: CASSSYSNGGETQYF.

The gene calls are TRBV20-1 and TRBJ2-7; as DNA is missing, the TRBD1 call by TCRdb cannot be tested. Germline V gene data show CDR1 as DFQATT and CDR2 as SNEGSKA (reference sequence). The CDR3 is 15 residues long. CDR3 residues: CSARDRDRNSYEQYF.

This chain connects TRBV7-6 to TRBJ2-3; TCRdb selects TRBD2, and the lack of DNA leaves this call unchecked. CDR1 is SGHVS and CDR2 is FNYEAQ in the germline V gene. The CDR3 contains 16 residues. The CDR3 reads CASSLPAAVGTDTQYF.

The gene calls are TRBV6-5 and TRBJ1-2. The CDR3 spans 16 residues. Germline lookup yields CDR1 MNHEY and CDR2 SVGAGI. CDR3 amino acids: CASSYSSPFGTEGYTF.

The chain has TRBV20-1 and TRBJ2-7; TCRdb returns TRBD1, unconfirmable since there is no DNA. The CDR3 is made up of 19 amino acids. Germline CDR1 is DFQATT and CDR2 is SNEGSKA (reference sequence). The CDR3 protein is CSASSGGGVSGRISYEQYF.

The chain carries TRBV6-5 and TRBJ2-1; absent DNA, TCRdb's TRBD1 call cannot be checked. Germline V gene data show CDR1 as MNHEY and CDR2 as SVGAGI. CDR3 size: 18 residues. CDR3 in amino acids: CASSYFFSDRGLRNEQFF.

This chain connects TRBV3-1 to TRBJ2-5; TCRdb calls TRBD2, which cannot be checked without DNA. CDR3 length: 14 amino acids. Germline V CDR1 and CDR2: LGHDT, YNNKEL (reference sequence). The CDR3 loop is CASSISGGEETQYF.

The chain links TRBV7-2 to TRBJ2-1; TCRdb names TRBD1, which stays unverified in the absence of DNA. This CDR3 comprises 18 residues. CDR1 is SGHTA, CDR2 FQGNSA, per germline. The CDR3 sequence is CASSLAGRGLNPYNEQFF.

The chain carries TRBV7-3 and TRBJ1-2; with no DNA, the TCRdb D assignment of TRBD1 cannot be verified. CDR1 and CDR2 from the germline V gene are SGHTA and FQGTGA. The length of the CDR3 is 12 residues. CDR3: CASSSDSYGYTF.

The genes are TRBV28 and TRBJ2-3; there is no DNA to check the TCRdb D call of TRBD1. The length of the CDR3 is 15 residues. Germline CDR1 is MDHEN and CDR2 is SYDVKM. CDR3 sequence: CASSLYAGSTDTQYF.

The chain has TRBV6-4 and TRBJ1-2; TCRdb gives TRBD1 as the D gene, but with no DNA this cannot be confirmed. The CDR3 loop spans 16 amino acids. Per the germline V gene, CDR1 is MRHNA and CDR2 is SNTAGT. This chain's CDR3 is CASSEGTAEFSYGYTF.

The chain links TRBV7-2 to TRBJ2-2; TCRdb's D call of TRBD1 is untestable without DNA. The CDR3 length is 16 residues. Germline-derived CDR1 and CDR2 are SGHTA and FQGNSA. The CDR3 loop reads CASSSWTGEVTGELFF.